This TCR beta chain was captured in a study of T-cell reconstitution after alpha-beta-depleted transplantation in children (dated by TCRdb to between 2015 and 2016). About the investigation overall: T-cell immune reconstitution after TCRalphabeta/CD19-depleted allogeneic hematopoietic cell transplantation in children was quantitatively tracked in the study by means of TCR repertoire profiling.

The library was made by PCR. TCRdb records Illumina HiSeq 2500 as the sequencer. TCR libraries were prepared with molecular barcoding, using unique molecular identifiers to normalize TCRbeta repertoire quantification. TCRdb reprocessed the public reads (quality trimming at Q25 with fastp, clone calling with MiXCR) and kept in-frame beta chains. Each entry merges the rows of one CDR3 protein and shows their most common DNA and genes. Recorded for this sample are about a million distinct CDR3 sequences; 25% to 30% of them occurred a single time. Roughly 30% of the sample is taken by the ten largest. Beyond this particular receptor, the publication reports: The high TCRbeta diversity at day 60 in some patients was ascribed to recipient T cells and intrathymic progenitors that had survived conditioning. The apparently early alphabetaT-cell count recovery about two months after transplant was reportedly dependent on only several hundred rapidly expanded clones derived from non-depleted graft cells. Over subsequent months, a decline in hyperexpanded clone frequencies was noted, and after one year, T-cell counts and TCRbeta diversity were mostly ascribed to newly produced T cells.

What the treatment or condition label conveys for this sample: allogeneic hematopoietic cell transplantation with graft depleted of TCRalphabeta T cells and CD19 B cells. Transplant recipients were children who received TCRalphabeta/CD19-depleted allogeneic hematopoietic cell grafts. This clonotype has just a few counts. Its antigen is unknown. Within one base of it there is no much larger clone, and no base qualities were kept. The sequenced sample was PBMCs, mostly from graft donor cells, obtained 360 days after TCRalphabeta/CD19-depleted stem cell transplant. The sequence came from a boy under three years old who had a stem cell transplant for SCID, so the T cells may come from the graft donor.

The CDR3 reads CSAQADSNQPQHF. In nucleotide form, the sequence is TGCAGTGCCCAGGCAGATAGCAATCAGCCCCAGCATTTT. The chain is encoded by TRBV20-1 joined to TRBJ1-5, with the D gene not clear enough to name. CDR1 and CDR2, per the germline V gene (reference sequence), are DFQATT and SNEGSKA. V was cut back by 6 bases and J by 0 bases, leaving a gap of 9 bases between them. The CDR3 sequence holds 13 residues, the cysteine and phenylalanine included. Of the read, only the CDR3 DNA is kept; its 39 bases are in frame from base 1.